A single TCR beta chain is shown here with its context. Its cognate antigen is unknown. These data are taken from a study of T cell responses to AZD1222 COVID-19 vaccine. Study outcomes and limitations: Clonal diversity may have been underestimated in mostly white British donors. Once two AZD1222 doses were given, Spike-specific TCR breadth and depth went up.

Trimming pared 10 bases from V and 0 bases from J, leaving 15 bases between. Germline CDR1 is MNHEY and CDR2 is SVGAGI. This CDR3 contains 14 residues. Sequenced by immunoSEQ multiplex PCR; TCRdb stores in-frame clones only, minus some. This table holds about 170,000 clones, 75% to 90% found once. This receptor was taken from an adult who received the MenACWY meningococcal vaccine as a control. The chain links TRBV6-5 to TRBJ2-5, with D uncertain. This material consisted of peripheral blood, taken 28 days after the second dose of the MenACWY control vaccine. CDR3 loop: CATRRRAYQETQYF. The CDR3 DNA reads TGTGCCACCCGACGTCGCGCGTACCAAGAGACCCAGTACTTC.